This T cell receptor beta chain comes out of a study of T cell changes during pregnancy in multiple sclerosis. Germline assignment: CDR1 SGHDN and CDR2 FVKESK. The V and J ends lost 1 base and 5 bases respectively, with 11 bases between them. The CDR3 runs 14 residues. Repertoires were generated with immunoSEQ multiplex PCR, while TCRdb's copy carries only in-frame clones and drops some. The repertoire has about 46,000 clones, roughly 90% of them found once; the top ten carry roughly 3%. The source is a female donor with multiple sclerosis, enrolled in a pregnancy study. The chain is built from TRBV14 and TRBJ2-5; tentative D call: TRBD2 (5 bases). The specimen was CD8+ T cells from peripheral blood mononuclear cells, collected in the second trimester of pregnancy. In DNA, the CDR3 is TGTGCCAGCAGCCAAGTGCCACGCGGGGAGACCCAGTACTTC. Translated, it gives CASSQVPRGETQYF.